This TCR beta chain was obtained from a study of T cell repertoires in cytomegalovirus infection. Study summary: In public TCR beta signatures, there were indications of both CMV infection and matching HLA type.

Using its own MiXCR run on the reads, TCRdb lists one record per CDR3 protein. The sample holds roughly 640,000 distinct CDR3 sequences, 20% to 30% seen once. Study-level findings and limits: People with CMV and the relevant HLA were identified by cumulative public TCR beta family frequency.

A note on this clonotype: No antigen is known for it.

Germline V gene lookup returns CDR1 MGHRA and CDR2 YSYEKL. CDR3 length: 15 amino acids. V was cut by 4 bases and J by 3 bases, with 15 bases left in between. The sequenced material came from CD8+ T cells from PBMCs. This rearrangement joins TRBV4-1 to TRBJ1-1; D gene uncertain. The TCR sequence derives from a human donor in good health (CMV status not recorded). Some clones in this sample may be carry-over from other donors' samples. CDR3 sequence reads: CASSLGPTLDTEAFF. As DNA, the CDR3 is TGCGCCAGCAGCCTAGGACCGACCTTGGACACTGAAGCTTTCTTT.